The 29 T cell receptor beta chains below were found in one sample sequenced in a study of vaccination and CD4 T cells after COVID-19. Sequenced with the Oncomine TCR Beta short-read assay was DNA taken from cultured CD4+ T cells. TCRdb re-called the PCR reads through MiXCR, storing one row per CDR3 protein. The top ten clones hold 20% to 25% of a sample with more than 10,000 distinct CDR3 sequences, about 42% of them seen once. Treatment: roughly ten-day PBMC culture with coronavirus spike peptide pools or control peptides (ViraFEST assay). No cognate antigen is known for these TCRs. This specimen was CD4+ T cells from blood, cultured in vitro, taken before SARS-CoV-2 vaccination. These receptors came from a human donor who had recovered from COVID-19.

In this sample, this clonotype turned up a few times. The chain joins TRBV7-8 to TRBJ1-2; 8 bases align to TRBD1. V shed 5 bases and J 0 bases; nucleotides not matched to a gene: 5. CDR3 length: 15 residues. CDR1 is SGHVS and CDR2 is FQNEAQ in the germline V gene. The DNA for the CDR3 is TGTGCCAGCAGCGTAGACAGGGGAGCTAACTATGGCTACACCTTC. This sequence encodes CASSVDRGANYGYTF.

The genes are TRBV4-1 and TRBJ2-7; D may be TRBD2 (6 bases). V was shortened by 0 bases and J by 7 bases, with 16 bases between the two germline ends. Germline assignment: CDR1 MGHRA and CDR2 YSYEKL. This CDR3 is built from 15 residues. CDR3 residues: CASSQEEGRLREQYF. CDR3 bases: TGCGCCAGCAGCCAAGAAGAGGGGAGGTTACGGGAGCAGTACTTC.

This clonotype was picked up a small number of times. V is TRBV20-1 and J is TRBJ2-1; D is unclear. The CDR3 consists of 12 residues. Germline V gives CDR1 DFQATT, CDR2 SNEGSKA (reference sequence). V was cut by 6 bases and J by 4 bases, with 10 bases left in between. This CDR3 reads CSAPDGYNEQFF. CDR3 DNA sequence: TGCAGTGCCCCGGACGGGTACAATGAGCAGTTCTTC.

In regard to this clonotype: A clone one base away is much larger, so this may be a read error. The chain couples TRBV6-1 to TRBJ2-7; tentative D call: TRBD1 (5 bases). This CDR3 is built from 12 residues. Per the germline V gene, CDR1 is MNHNS and CDR2 is SASEGT. The CDR3 reads CVSNQGFYEQYF. In nucleotides, the CDR3 is TGTGTCAGCAACCAGGGATTCTACGAGCAGTACTTC.

The chain uses TRBV20-1 and TRBJ2-7; 12 bases are a match to TRBD2. V was clipped by 3 bases and J by 4 bases; unmatched bases: 4. The germline gives CDR1 DFQATT, CDR2 SNEGSKA (reference sequence). The CDR3 runs 14 residues. CDR3 sequence reads: CSARALAGGYEQYF. CDR3 nucleotides: TGCAGTGCTAGGGCACTAGCGGGGGGTTACGAGCAGTACTTC.

This chain links TRBV6-2 or TRBV6-3 with TRBJ2-7, with no clear D. The CDR3 length is 13 residues. Trimming left V 7 bases short and J 2 bases short, with 12 bases between. CDR1 is MNHEY and CDR2 is SVGEGT in the germline V gene. The CDR3 loop is CASTDTSPYEQYF. CDR3 in DNA: TGTGCCAGCACAGATACAAGCCCCTACGAGCAGTACTTC.

The chain is built from TRBV7-9 and TRBJ1-1; D might be TRBD1 (6 bases). This CDR3 spans 12 amino acids. V lost 9 bases and J lost 6, with 14 bases in between. Germline V gives CDR1 SEHNR, CDR2 FQNEAQ (reference sequence). CDR3 in amino acids: CASRMEGAEAFF. In DNA form, the CDR3 reads TGTGCCAGTCGGATGGAGGGGGCTGAAGCTTTCTTT.

This clonotype turned up a few times. This sequence joins TRBV28 and TRBJ2-7, with 9 bases aligning to TRBD2. This CDR3 comprises 15 residues. Germline lookup yields CDR1 MDHEN and CDR2 SYDVKM. Trimming took 6 bases from V and 2 from J; bases not matched to a gene: 8. CDR3 sequence reads: CASSPLAGVTYEQYF. The CDR3 coding sequence is TGTGCCAGCAGCCCTTTAGCGGGGGTTACCTACGAGCAGTACTTC.

The V and J genes are TRBV7-2 and TRBJ2-7; 11 positions agree with TRBD2. V gave up 3 bases and J gave up 2 bases; unmatched junction bases: 6. Germline values: CDR1 SGHTA, CDR2 FQGNSA. The CDR3 totals 16 residues. CDR3 nucleotide sequence: TGTGCCAGCAGCTTCGACGGGACTAGCGGAACCTACGAGCAGTACTTC. Translated, it gives CASSFDGTSGTYEQYF.

This clonotype came up a few times. The CDR3 sequence: CSAARGGVTDTQYF. CDR3 DNA: TGCAGTGCGGCCCGCGGGGGGGTCACAGATACGCAGTATTTT. The rearrangement uses TRBV20-1 and TRBJ2-3; TRBD2 matches 9 bases. The CDR3 has 14 amino acids. V dropped 6 bases and J dropped 2; count of bases not matched to a gene: 6. Germline V gene data show CDR1 as DFQATT and CDR2 as SNEGSKA (reference sequence).

The gene calls are TRBV7-8 and TRBJ1-1; possible D gene TRBD1, 5 bases. The V and J ends lost 5 bases and 11 bases respectively, with 24 bases between them. CDR1 SGHVS and CDR2 FQNEAQ come from the germline V gene. This CDR3 region has 15 residues. In DNA form, the CDR3 reads TGTGCCAGCAGCATCCTATCGGGGTCCCGGCGGGGGGCTTTCTTT. Amino acids: CASSILSGSRRGAFF.

The table lists this clonotype with a few counts. One end of the junction does not line up with germline, which may come from a read error. The chain couples TRBV20-1 to TRBJ1-1; tentatively, D is TRBD1 (5 bases). Germline V gene lookup returns CDR1 DFQATT and CDR2 SNEGSKA (reference sequence). This CDR3 has 12 residues. The DNA of the CDR3 is TGCAGTGTTAGACGTCCGGGGCTGGGAGCTTTCTTT. Amino acid sequence: CSVRRPGLGAFF.

This chain uses TRBV6-1 with TRBJ2-1, with D perhaps matching TRBD1 or TRBD2 (5 bases each). CDR1 is MNHNS and CDR2 is SASEGT in the germline V gene. This CDR3 has 14 residues. V was pared by 6 bases and J by 6 bases, with 15 bases between. CDR3 nucleotides: TGTGCCAGCAGGAGGGGAGAGACAGTCAATGAGCAGTTCTTC. Encoded protein: CASRRGETVNEQFF.

This clonotype appeared once. The chain employs TRBV5-4 and TRBJ2-1; the match to TRBD2 covers 8 bases. Germline V gene data show CDR1 as SGHNT and CDR2 as YYREEE (reference sequence). With V trimmed by 8 bases and J by 6 bases, 19 bases remained unmatched. The CDR3 has 17 residues. CDR3 sequence: CASSIPPAGGVLNEQFF. CDR3 nucleotides: TGTGCCAGTAGTATCCCACCTGCGGGAGGAGTACTCAATGAGCAGTTCTTC.

The J gene is TRBJ1-3, the V gene TRBV2; tentatively, D is TRBD1 (6 bases). V was shortened by 8 bases and J by 7 bases, with 12 bases between the two germline ends. This CDR3 has 12 residues. CDR1 and CDR2 (germline): SNHLY, FYNNEI. The CDR3 region is CASGAQGNTIYF. The CDR3 bases are TGTGCCAGCGGGGCGCAGGGGAACACCATATATTTT.

This chain uses TRBV24-1 with TRBJ2-7; TRBD1 matches 8 bases. Germline-derived CDR1 and CDR2 are KGHDR and SFDVKD. This CDR3 comprises 15 residues. Trimming at V came to 7 bases and at J to 5 bases, leaving 12 bases not matched to a gene. The CDR3 DNA follows: TGTGCCACCAGCGCAGCTGACAGGGGTATTCACGAGCAGTACTTC. This gives the protein CATSAADRGIHEQYF.

This clonotype was seen a handful of times. V and J are TRBV19 and TRBJ2-2; a weak D match, TRBD1 (5 bases). With 3 bases removed from V and 5 bases from J, the gap between germline ends came to 16 bases. The CDR3 is 16 amino acids. CDR1 is LNHDA, CDR2 SQIVND, per germline (reference sequence). The DNA of the CDR3 is TGTGCCAGTAGTATGAGCCAGGGCCTCGGTACCGGGGAGCTGTTTTTT. Translated, it gives CASSMSQGLGTGELFF.

The V call is TRBV19, the J call TRBJ1-5; tentatively, D is TRBD1 (5 bases). V lost 9 bases and J lost 7, with 19 bases in between. Germline CDR1 is LNHDA and CDR2 is SQIVND (reference sequence). The CDR3 length is 14 residues. CDR3 protein: CASRRTDGGQPQHF. DNA of the CDR3: TGTGCCAGCCGGCGAACGGATGGGGGACAGCCCCAGCATTTT.

The chain links TRBV10-2 to TRBJ2-3; TRBD2 aligns across 8 bases. V shed 6 bases and J 1 base; nucleotides not matched to a gene: 9. CDR1 and CDR2 (germline): WSHSY, SAAADI. CDR3 length: 16 residues. CDR3 amino acids: CASRKGRREGTDTQYF. The DNA for the CDR3 is TGCGCCAGCAGGAAGGGCCGGCGGGAGGGCACAGATACGCAGTATTTT.

This chain joins TRBV28 and TRBJ1-6; the match to TRBD1 covers 7 bases. The ends lost 2 bases at V and 6 bases at J; junction bases unmatched: 7. Germline assignment: CDR1 MDHEN and CDR2 SYDVKM. This CDR3 contains 16 residues. The CDR3: CASSLVTGKANSPLHF. The CDR3 region has the DNA TGTGCCAGCAGTTTAGTGACAGGGAAGGCTAATTCACCCCTCCACTTT.

The sample holds one count of this clonotype. The rearrangement joins TRBV7-2 to TRBJ2-7, with 9 bases identical to TRBD2. This CDR3 contains 15 residues. The J segment lost 2 bases and the V segment lost 5 bases, leaving 7 bases of the junction unmatched. The germline V gene has CDR1 SGHTA and CDR2 FQGNSA. The CDR3 sequence: CASSAIAGVTYEQYF. In DNA, the CDR3 is TGTGCCAGCAGCGCAATAGCGGGGGTCACCTACGAGCAGTACTTC. The complete variable domain, with remaining parts taken from reference TRBV7-2 and TRBJ2-7, reads GAGVSQSPSNKVTEKGKDVELRCDPISGHTALYWYRQSLGQGLEFLIYFQGNSAPDKSGLPSDRFSAERTGGSVSTLTIQRTQQEDSAVYLCASSAIAGVTYEQYFGPGTRLTVT.

The genes are TRBV5-4 and TRBJ1-6; TRBD1 might be the D (6 bases). V lost 0 bases and J 6 bases, leaving 13 bases between the germline ends. Germline lookup yields CDR1 SGHNT and CDR2 YYREEE (reference sequence). CDR3 length: 16 amino acids. This CDR3 is CASSLARGGSNSPLHF. DNA for the CDR3: TGTGCCAGCAGCTTGGCCAGGGGAGGCAGTAATTCACCCCTCCACTTT.

The genes are TRBV6-1 and TRBJ1-1; TRBD1 matches 7 bases. CDR1 MNHNS and CDR2 SASEGT come from the germline V gene. V shed 7 bases, J shed 3 bases, and the junction held 5 bases outside the gene matches. The CDR3 consists of 13 residues. CDR3 coding DNA: TGTGCCAGCACCGTAACAGGGGACACTGAAGCTTTCTTT. Its translation is CASTVTGDTEAFF.

V is TRBV6-2 or TRBV6-3 and J is TRBJ1-2; TRBD1 aligns across 7 bases. The junction had 1 base not matched to a gene; V was cut back by 3 bases and J by 3 bases. Germline V gene lookup returns CDR1 MNHEY and CDR2 SVGEGT. The CDR3 extends over 13 amino acids. Written as DNA, the CDR3 is TGTGCCAGCAGTTATCAGGGGGACTATGGCTACACCTTC. Translation: CASSYQGDYGYTF.

This clonotype was recorded a few times. CDR3 DNA: TGTGCCAGCAGCTTAGTAAGGACTGGGTCACCCCTCCACTTT. Translation gives CASSLVRTGSPLHF. This chain links TRBV7-9 with TRBJ1-6, with D hard to call. The CDR3 loop spans 14 amino acids. V was pared by 1 base and J by 10 bases, with 11 bases between. In germline, CDR1 is SEHNR, CDR2 FQNEAQ (reference sequence).

This clonotype has only a few counts. The V and J genes are TRBV7-2 and TRBJ1-5, with 7 bases aligning to TRBD1. This CDR3 has 13 amino acids. The germline V gene encodes CDR1 SGHTA and CDR2 FQGNSA. V lost 4 bases to trimming and J lost 6 bases; unmatched junction nucleotides: 3. The CDR3 DNA reads TGTGCCAGCAGCTCCCGACAGGGTCAGCCCCAGCATTTT. Residues: CASSSRQGQPQHF.

This clonotype has just a few counts. The chain is built from TRBV29-1 and TRBJ2-5, with TRBD1 identical over 8 bases. The V and J ends lost 2 bases and 4 bases, in that order; junction bases with no gene match: 12. Germline assignment: CDR1 SQVTM and CDR2 ANQGSEA. This CDR3 spans 16 amino acids. The CDR3 reads CSVETAQGAPLETQYF. Here the CDR3 DNA reads TGCAGCGTTGAAACGGCTCAGGGGGCTCCCCTAGAGACCCAGTACTTC.

V and J are TRBV7-2 and TRBJ2-3; no firm D call. This CDR3 region has 11 residues. Between the trimmed V and J ends, which lost 3 bases and 6 bases, there was a span of 4 bases. CDR1 is SGHTA, CDR2 FQGNSA, per germline. CDR3 coding DNA: TGTGCCAGCAGCTTTTTTGATACGCAGTATTTT. It codes for CASSFFDTQYF.

In its sample, this clonotype was seen a few times. This chain joins TRBV6-1 and TRBJ1-1; D unresolved. CDR3 length equals 13 residues. From germline, CDR1 is MNHNS and CDR2 SASEGT. V was shortened by 6 bases and J by 1 base, with 9 bases between the two germline ends. CDR3 sequence: CASRRRQNTEAFF. In DNA form, the CDR3 reads TGTGCCAGCAGACGAAGACAGAACACTGAAGCTTTCTTT.